This T cell receptor (beta chain) was captured in a study of shared clonotypes between healthy human individuals. Concerning this clone itself: Its antigen is not identified.

Recent acute infections and vaccinations were absent in the healthy HIV-negative adult donors. The germline V gene has CDR1 KGHSH and CDR2 LQKENI. The CDR3 loop spans 16 amino acids. V lost 3 bases and J lost 0; bases outside the gene matches: 3. Sequencing on ten immunoSEQ deep assay plates was performed for unsorted PBMC DNA. Per the original data handling: ImmunoSEQ output held junction-only sequences without quality scores, so filtering differed. TCRdb keeps only in-frame clones here, not all; method: immunoSEQ multiplex PCR. V, J and clone size were drawn from that table, and D and trimming were deduced from the DNA. This table holds 550,000 to 600,000 clones, around 78% found once. Study conclusions and caveats: Researchers sampled only blood; tissue repertoires likely differ.

The sequenced sample was PBMCs. This TCR derives from a woman aged 40-49 years in good health. Some clones in this sample may be carry-over from other donors' samples. The chain links TRBV18 to TRBJ2-4, with 9 bases aligning to TRBD1. CDR3 in amino acids: CASSPGTGRAKNIQYF. The CDR3 DNA sequence: TGTGCCAGCTCACCTGGGACAGGGAGAGCCAAAAACATTCAGTACTTC.